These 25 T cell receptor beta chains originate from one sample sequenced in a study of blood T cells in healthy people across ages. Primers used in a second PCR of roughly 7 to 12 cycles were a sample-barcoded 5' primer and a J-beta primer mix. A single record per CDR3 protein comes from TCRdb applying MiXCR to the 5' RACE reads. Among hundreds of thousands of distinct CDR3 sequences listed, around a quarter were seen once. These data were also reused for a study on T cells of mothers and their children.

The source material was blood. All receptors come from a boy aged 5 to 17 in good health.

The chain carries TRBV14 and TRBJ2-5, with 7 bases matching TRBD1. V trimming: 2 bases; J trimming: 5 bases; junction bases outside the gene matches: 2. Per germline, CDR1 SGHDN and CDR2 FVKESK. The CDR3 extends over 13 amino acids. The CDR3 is CASSQLQGETQYF. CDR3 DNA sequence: TGTGCCAGCAGCCAACTACAGGGGGAGACCCAGTACTTC.

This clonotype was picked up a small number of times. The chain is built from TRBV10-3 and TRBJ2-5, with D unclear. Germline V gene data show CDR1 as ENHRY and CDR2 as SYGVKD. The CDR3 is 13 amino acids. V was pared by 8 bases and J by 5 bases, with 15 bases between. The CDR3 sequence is CAISEGVRETQYF. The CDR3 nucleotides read TGTGCCATCTCCGAAGGAGTTCGGGAGACCCAGTACTTC.

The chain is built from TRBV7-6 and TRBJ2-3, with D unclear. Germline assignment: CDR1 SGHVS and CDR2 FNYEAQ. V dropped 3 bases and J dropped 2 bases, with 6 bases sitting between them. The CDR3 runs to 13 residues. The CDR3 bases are TGTGCCAGCAGCTTCGGTAACACAGATACGCAGTATTTT. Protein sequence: CASSFGNTDTQYF.

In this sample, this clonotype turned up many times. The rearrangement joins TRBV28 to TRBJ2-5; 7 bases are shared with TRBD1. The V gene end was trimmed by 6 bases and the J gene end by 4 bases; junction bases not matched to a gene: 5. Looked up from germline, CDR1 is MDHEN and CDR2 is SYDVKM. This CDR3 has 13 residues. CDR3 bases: TGTGCCAGCAGGACGACAGGGTTAGAGACCCAGTACTTC. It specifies CASRTTGLETQYF.

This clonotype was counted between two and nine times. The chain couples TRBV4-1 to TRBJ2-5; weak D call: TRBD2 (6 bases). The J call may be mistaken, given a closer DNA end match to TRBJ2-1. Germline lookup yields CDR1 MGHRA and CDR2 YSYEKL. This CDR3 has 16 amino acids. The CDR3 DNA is TGCGCCAGCAGCCAAGCGGGAGCCTCCCCGGACAATGAGCAGTTCTTC. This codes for CASSQAGASPDNEQFF.

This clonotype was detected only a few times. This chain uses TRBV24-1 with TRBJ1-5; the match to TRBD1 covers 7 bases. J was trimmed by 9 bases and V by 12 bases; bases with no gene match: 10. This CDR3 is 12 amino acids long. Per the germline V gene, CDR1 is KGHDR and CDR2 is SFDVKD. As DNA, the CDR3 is TGTGCCTGGACAGGACTAGTTCGGCCCCAGCATTTT. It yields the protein CAWTGLVRPQHF.

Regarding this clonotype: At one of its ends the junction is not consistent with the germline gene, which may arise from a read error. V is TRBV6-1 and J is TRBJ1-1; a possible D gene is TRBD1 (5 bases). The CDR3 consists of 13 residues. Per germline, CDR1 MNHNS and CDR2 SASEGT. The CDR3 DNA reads TGTGCCAGCAGTGAATCCCTGGACACTGAAGCCTTCTTT. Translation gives CASSESLDTEAFF.

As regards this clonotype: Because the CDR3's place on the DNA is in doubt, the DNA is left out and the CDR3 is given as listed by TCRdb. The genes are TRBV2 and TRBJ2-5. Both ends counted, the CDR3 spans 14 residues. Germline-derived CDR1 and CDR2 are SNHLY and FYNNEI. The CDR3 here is CASSVPPISYEQYF.

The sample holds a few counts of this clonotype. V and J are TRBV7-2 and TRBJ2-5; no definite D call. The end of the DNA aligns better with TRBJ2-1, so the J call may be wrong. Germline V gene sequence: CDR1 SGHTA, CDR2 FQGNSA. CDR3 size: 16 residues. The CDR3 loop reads CASSPDGTRKIDEQFF. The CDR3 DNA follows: TGTGCCAGCAGCCCGGACGGCACTCGCAAGATCGATGAGCAGTTCTTC.

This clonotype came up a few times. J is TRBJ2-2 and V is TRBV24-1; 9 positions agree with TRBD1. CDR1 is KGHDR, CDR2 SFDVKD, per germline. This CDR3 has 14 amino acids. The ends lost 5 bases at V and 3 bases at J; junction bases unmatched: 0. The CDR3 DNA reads TGTGCCACCAGTGGGGACAGGGACACCGGGGAGCTGTTTTTT. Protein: CATSGDRDTGELFF.

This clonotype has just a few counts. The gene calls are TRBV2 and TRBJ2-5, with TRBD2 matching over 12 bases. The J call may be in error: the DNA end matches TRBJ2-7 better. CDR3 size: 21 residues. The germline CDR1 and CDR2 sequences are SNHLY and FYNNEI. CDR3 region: CASQGWASGGADRTIPYEQYF. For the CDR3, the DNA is TGTGCCAGCCAGGGATGGGCTAGCGGGGGGGCTGACCGAACAATCCCCTACGAGCAGTACTTC.

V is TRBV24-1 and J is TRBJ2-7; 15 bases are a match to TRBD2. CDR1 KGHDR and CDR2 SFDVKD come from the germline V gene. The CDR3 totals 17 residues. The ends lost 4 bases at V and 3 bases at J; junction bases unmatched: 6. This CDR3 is CATSETGTSGRNYEQYF. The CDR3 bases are TGTGCCACCAGTGAAACCGGGACTAGCGGGAGGAACTACGAGCAGTACTTC.

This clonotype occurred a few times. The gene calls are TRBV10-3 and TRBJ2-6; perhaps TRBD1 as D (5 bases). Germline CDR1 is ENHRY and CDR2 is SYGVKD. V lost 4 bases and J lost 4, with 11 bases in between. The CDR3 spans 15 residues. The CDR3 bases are TGTGCCATCAGTGGCCCGACAGTCGGGGCCAACGTCCTGACTTTC. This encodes CAISGPTVGANVLTF.

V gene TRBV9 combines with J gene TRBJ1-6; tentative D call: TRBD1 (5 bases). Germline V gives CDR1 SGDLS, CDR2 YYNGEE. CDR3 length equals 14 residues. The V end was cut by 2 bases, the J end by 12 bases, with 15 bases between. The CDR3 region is CASSVTGAPGPLHF. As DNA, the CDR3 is TGTGCCAGCAGCGTGACCGGGGCGCCCGGACCCCTCCACTTT.

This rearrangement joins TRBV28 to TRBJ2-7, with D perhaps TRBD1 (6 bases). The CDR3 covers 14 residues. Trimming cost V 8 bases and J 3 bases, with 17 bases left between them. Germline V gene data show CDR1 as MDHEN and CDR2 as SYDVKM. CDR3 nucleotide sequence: TGTGCCAGCGCTGGACAGACCGGGAACTACGAGCAGTACTTC. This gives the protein CASAGQTGNYEQYF.

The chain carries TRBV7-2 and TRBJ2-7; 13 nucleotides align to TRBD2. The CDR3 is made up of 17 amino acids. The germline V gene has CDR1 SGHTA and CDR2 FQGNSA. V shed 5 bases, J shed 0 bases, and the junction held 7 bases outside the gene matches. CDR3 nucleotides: TGTGCCAGCAGCAGGGGACTAGCGGGACCTAGCTCCTACGAGCAGTACTTC. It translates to CASSRGLAGPSSYEQYF.

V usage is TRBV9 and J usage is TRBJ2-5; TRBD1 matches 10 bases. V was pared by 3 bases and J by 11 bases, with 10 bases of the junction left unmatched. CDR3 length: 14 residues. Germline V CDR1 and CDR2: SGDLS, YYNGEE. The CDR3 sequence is CASSGQGALREQYF. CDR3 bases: TGTGCCAGCAGCGGACAGGGGGCGTTAAGGGAGCAGTACTTC.

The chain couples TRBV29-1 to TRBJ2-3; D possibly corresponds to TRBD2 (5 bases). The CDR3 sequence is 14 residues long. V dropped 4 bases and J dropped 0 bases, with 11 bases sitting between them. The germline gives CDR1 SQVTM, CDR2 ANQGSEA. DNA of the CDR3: TGCAGCGTTGTACAGCGGAGTAGCACAGATACGCAGTATTTT. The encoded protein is CSVVQRSSTDTQYF.

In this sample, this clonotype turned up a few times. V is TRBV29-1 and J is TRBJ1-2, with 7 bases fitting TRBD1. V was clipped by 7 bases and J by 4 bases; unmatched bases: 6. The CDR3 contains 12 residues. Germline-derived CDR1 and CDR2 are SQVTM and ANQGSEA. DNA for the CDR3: TGCAGCGCTGTCCGGGACAGCTATGGCTACACCTTC. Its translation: CSAVRDSYGYTF.

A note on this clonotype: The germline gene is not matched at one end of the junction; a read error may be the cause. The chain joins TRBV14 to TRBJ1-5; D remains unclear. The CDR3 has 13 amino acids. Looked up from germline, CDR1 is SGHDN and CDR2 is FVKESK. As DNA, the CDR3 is TGTGCCAGCAGCAAAGAGCGATTTGGGCCCCAGCATTTT. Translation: CASSKERFGPQHF. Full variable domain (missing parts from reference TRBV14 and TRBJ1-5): EAGVTQFPSHSVIEKGQTVTLRCDPISGHDNLYWYRRVMGKEIKFLLHFVKESKQDESGMPNNRFLAERTGGTYSTLKVQPAELEDSGVYFCASSKERFGPQHFGDGTRLSIL.

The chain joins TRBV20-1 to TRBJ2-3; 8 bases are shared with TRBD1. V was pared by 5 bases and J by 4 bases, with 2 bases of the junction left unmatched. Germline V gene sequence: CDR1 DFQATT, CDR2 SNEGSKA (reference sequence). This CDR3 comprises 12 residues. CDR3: CSAQGAPDTQYF. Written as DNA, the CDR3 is TGCAGTGCTCAGGGGGCCCCAGATACGCAGTATTTT.

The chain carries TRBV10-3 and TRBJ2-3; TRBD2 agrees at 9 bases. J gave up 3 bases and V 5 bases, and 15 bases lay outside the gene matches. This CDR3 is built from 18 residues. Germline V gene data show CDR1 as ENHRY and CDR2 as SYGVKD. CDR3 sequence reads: CAISPSGNTEGETDTQYF. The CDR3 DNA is TGTGCCATCAGTCCTAGCGGGAATACGGAGGGCGAGACAGATACGCAGTATTTT.

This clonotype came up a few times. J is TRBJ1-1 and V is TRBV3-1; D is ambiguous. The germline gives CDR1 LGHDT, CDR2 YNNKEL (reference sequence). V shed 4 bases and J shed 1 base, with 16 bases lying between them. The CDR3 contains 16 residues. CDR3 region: CASSRMTGRANTEAFF. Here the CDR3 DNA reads TGTGCCAGCAGCCGAATGACCGGACGGGCGAACACTGAAGCTTTCTTT.

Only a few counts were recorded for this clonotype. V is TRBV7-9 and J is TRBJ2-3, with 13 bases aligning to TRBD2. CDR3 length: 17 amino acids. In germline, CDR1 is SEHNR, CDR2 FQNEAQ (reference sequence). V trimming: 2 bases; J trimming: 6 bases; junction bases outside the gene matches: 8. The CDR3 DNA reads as TGTGCCAGCAGCTTAAGGACTAGCGGGAGAGGACGGGATACGCAGTATTTT. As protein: CASSLRTSGRGRDTQYF.

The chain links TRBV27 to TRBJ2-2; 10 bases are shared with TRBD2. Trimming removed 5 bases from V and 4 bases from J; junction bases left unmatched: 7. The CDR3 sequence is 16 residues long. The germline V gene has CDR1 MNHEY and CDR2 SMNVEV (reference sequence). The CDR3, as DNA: TGTGCCAGCAGTCTAACTAGCGGGGCGCTCACCGGGGAGCTGTTTTTT. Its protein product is CASSLTSGALTGELFF.